The 17 T cell receptor beta chains listed next were all sequenced from one sample in a study of cytomegalovirus exposure and HLA in healthy donors. PCR primers comprised 60 Vbeta and 13 Jbeta primers. Using immunoSEQ multiplex PCR, the repertoire was profiled, and TCRdb retains in-frame clones only, with some absent. This table has approximately 190,000 clones, about 90% appearing once. The sequencing sample was made of PBMCs. The receptors originated from a man aged 30 to 39 in good health and CMV-seronegative.

About this clone itself: Within the sample, other DNA sequences also encode this same CDR3. The chain uses TRBV7-2 and TRBJ1-5, with 8 bases matching TRBD1. V trimming: 4 bases; J trimming: 0 bases; junction bases outside the gene matches: 2. The CDR3 consists of 15 residues. The germline V gene encodes CDR1 SGHTA and CDR2 FQGNSA. The CDR3 DNA reads TGTGCCAGCAGCTCCGACAGGGGTAGCAATCAGCCCCAGCATTTT. Its protein is CASSSDRGSNQPQHF. The full variable domain, rest sourced from reference TRBV7-2 and TRBJ1-5, is GAGVSQSPSNKVTEKGKDVELRCDPISGHTALYWYRQSLGQGLEFLIYFQGNSAPDKSGLPSDRFSAERTGGSVSTLTIQRTQQEDSAVYLCASSSDRGSNQPQHFGDGTRLSIL.

This chain joins TRBV19 and TRBJ1-1; D unclear. This CDR3 comprises 14 residues. Deletions cut 4 bases from V and 1 base from J, with 10 bases between. Germline V CDR1 and CDR2: LNHDA, SQIVND (reference sequence). In DNA form, the CDR3 reads TGTGCCAGTAGTACCCCCGGGAGGAACACTGAAGCTTTCTTT. This codes for CASSTPGRNTEAFF. Together with reference TRBV19 and TRBJ1-1, the CDR3 gives the full variable domain: DGGITQSPKYLFRKEGQNVTLSCEQNLNHDAMYWYRQDPGQGLRLIYYSQIVNDFQKGDIAEGYSVSREKKESFPLTVTSAQKNPTAFYLCASSTPGRNTEAFFGQGTRLTVV.

CDR3 coding DNA: TGCGCCAGCAGCTACCCACTGACGAGGGAGAATCCAATATCGAGCACAGATACGCAGTATTTT. Amino acid sequence: CASSYPLTRENPISSTDTQYF. The chain carries TRBV5-1 and TRBJ2-3, with a weak D call TRBD2 (5 bases). Trimming stripped 3 bases from V and 0 bases from J, with 29 bases between. Germline CDR1 and CDR2: SGHRS and YFSETQ. The length of the CDR3 is 21 residues. The full variable domain, completed using reference TRBV5-1 and TRBJ2-3, is KAGVTQTPRYLIKTRGQQVTLSCSPISGHRSVSWYQQTPGQGLQFLFEYFSETQRNKGNFPGRFSGRQFSNSRSEMNVSTLELGDSALYLCASSYPLTRENPISSTDTQYFGPGTRLTVL.

The count of this clone is one. This sequence joins TRBV4-2 and TRBJ2-7, with 12 positions matching TRBD1. Germline V gene sequence: CDR1 LGHNA, CDR2 YNFKEQ. V lost 0 bases to trimming and J lost 5 bases; unmatched junction nucleotides: 14. The CDR3 has 19 residues. In DNA form, the CDR3 reads TGTGCCAGCAGCCAAGATAGTGCCGGGACAGGGGGCCTAGGGGACGAGCAGTACTTC. This translates into CASSQDSAGTGGLGDEQYF.

V and J are TRBV11-2 and TRBJ2-4, with D possibly matching TRBD1 (6 bases). The V end was cut by 5 bases, the J end by 7 bases, with 18 bases between. The germline CDR1 and CDR2 sequences are SGHAT and FQNNGV. The CDR3 has 15 residues. The CDR3 reads CASSLTGRPTNIQYF. For the CDR3, the DNA is TGTGCCAGCAGCCTGACAGGACGGCCCACTAACATTCAGTACTTC. Drawing the rest from reference TRBV11-2 and TRBJ2-4, the complete variable domain is EAGVAQSPRYKIIEKRQSVAFWCNPISGHATLYWYQQILGQGPKLLIQFQNNGVVDDSQLPKDRFSAERLKGVDSTLKIQPAKLEDSAVYLCASSLTGRPTNIQYFGAGTRLSVL.

This chain uses TRBV6-6 with TRBJ1-1; D gene unclear. Per the germline V gene, CDR1 is MNHNY and CDR2 is SVGAGI (reference sequence). Trimming took off 2 bases at V and 9 bases at J, with 13 bases between the two ends. The CDR3 runs 13 residues. CDR3 protein: CASSYPQSPKAFF. CDR3 nucleotide sequence: TGTGCCAGCAGTTACCCCCAGTCCCCAAAAGCTTTCTTT.

The V call is TRBV19, the J call TRBJ2-1; weak D call: TRBD2 (6 bases). Between the trimmed V and J ends, which lost 0 bases and 5 bases, there was a span of 20 bases. CDR3 size: 18 residues. Germline lookup yields CDR1 LNHDA and CDR2 SQIVND (reference sequence). Here the CDR3 DNA reads TGTGCCAGTAGTATAGATGCCCTAGGCCCGGGCGGGAACAATGAGCAGTTCTTC. Translating gives CASSIDALGPGGNNEQFF.

The J gene is TRBJ2-1, the V gene TRBV4-1, with 14 positions matching TRBD2. Germline V gene sequence: CDR1 MGHRA, CDR2 YSYEKL. CDR3 size: 17 residues. The ends lost 5 bases at V and 8 bases at J; junction bases unmatched: 11. The CDR3, as DNA: TGCGCCAGCAGCTTAACTCCCGGGACTAGCGGGAGCTATGAGCAGTTCTTC. This translates into CASSLTPGTSGSYEQFF.

CDR3 nucleotide sequence: TGTGCCTGGAGTGAGGGACAAATCAATCAGCCCCAGCATTTT. This gives the protein CAWSEGQINQPQHF. The V call is TRBV30, the J call TRBJ1-5; D is possibly TRBD1 (6 bases). Germline values: CDR1 GTSNPN, CDR2 SVGIG (reference sequence). Trimming shortened V by 1 base and J by 3 bases, and 10 bases separated the two germline ends. The CDR3 runs 14 residues.

The rearrangement links TRBV7-9 to TRBJ1-5; 8 bases match TRBD1. There are 15 residues in the CDR3. The germline CDR1 and CDR2 sequences are SEHNR and FQNEAQ (reference sequence). V was pared by 4 bases and J by 3 bases, with 5 bases of the junction left unmatched. CDR3 protein: CASSSDRVDNQPQHF. As DNA, the CDR3 is TGTGCCAGCAGCTCGGACAGGGTGGACAATCAGCCCCAGCATTTT.

The J gene is TRBJ2-5, the V gene TRBV5-4; D not certain. Trimming removed 4 bases from V and 2 bases from J, with 9 bases in between. The CDR3 runs to 13 residues. The V gene's germline CDR1 is SGHNT and CDR2 YYREEE (reference sequence). The CDR3 region has the DNA TGTGCCAGCAGCCCCCTAGAGCAAGAGACCCAGTACTTC. This codes for CASSPLEQETQYF.

The rearrangement joins TRBV7-9 to TRBJ2-5, with 7 nucleotides matching TRBD1. The J call may be wrong; the DNA end is better matched by TRBJ2-7. The CDR3 has 13 residues. Per the germline V gene, CDR1 is SEHNR and CDR2 is FQNEAQ (reference sequence). CDR3 in DNA: TGTGCCAGCAGCCATACAGGGGCTGCCGAGCAGTACTTC. It codes for CASSHTGAAEQYF.

V is TRBV7-9 and J is TRBJ2-7; 7 bases are a match to TRBD1. The ends lost 4 bases at V and 0 bases at J; junction bases unmatched: 6. The CDR3 covers 15 residues. CDR1 and CDR2 (germline): SEHNR, FQNEAQ (reference sequence). The CDR3 nucleotides read TGTGCCAGCAGCTACAGGGGCGGAAGCTCCTACGAGCAGTACTTC. This codes for CASSYRGGSSYEQYF.

V and J are TRBV5-1 and TRBJ1-2, with D possibly TRBD1 on 6 matching bases. The CDR3 covers 14 residues. Germline V gives CDR1 SGHRS, CDR2 YFSETQ. Trimming left V 2 bases short and J 2 bases short, with 10 bases between. As DNA, the CDR3 is TGCGCCAGCAGCTTCGGGCAGGGGAACTATGGCTACACCTTC. Translating gives CASSFGQGNYGYTF. The full variable domain, rest sourced from reference TRBV5-1 and TRBJ1-2, is KAGVTQTPRYLIKTRGQQVTLSCSPISGHRSVSWYQQTPGQGLQFLFEYFSETQRNKGNFPGRFSGRQFSNSRSEMNVSTLELGDSALYLCASSFGQGNYGYTFGSGTRLTVV.

V is TRBV30 and J is TRBJ1-4, with unresolved D. Germline CDR1 is GTSNPN and CDR2 is SVGIG (reference sequence). Trimming removed 2 bases at V and 8 bases at J, with 15 bases between. CDR3 length equals 14 residues. CDR3 DNA sequence: TGTGCCTGGAGTAGTGACACCGGGATAGAAAAACTGTTTTTT. Translated, it gives CAWSSDTGIEKLFF.

This chain links TRBV18 with TRBJ2-7; a weak D match, TRBD2 (6 bases). Germline values: CDR1 KGHSH, CDR2 LQKENI. The CDR3 sequence is 20 residues long. V lost 0 bases and J lost 6, with 30 bases in between. The CDR3 DNA follows: TGTGCCAGCTCACCACCCCCTTTTAGTAGCGGAGGAGGCTATGCAGGCGAGCAGTACTTC. Translating it yields CASSPPPFSSGGGYAGEQYF.

The table lists this clone with a count of one. This sequence joins TRBV4-3 and TRBJ2-1, with 8 nucleotides matching TRBD1. Germline loops: CDR1 LGHNA, CDR2 YSLEER. Unmatched junction bases numbered 5, after V lost 3 bases and J lost 1 base. The CDR3 is made up of 16 amino acids. DNA of the CDR3: TGCGCCAGCAGCCAGGGGACAGGATATTCCTACAATGAGCAGTTCTTC. Residues: CASSQGTGYSYNEQFF.